Listed here are 32 T cell receptor beta chains from one sample, sequenced in a study of blood T cell repertoires in COVID-19. The assay was immunoSEQ multiplex PCR, and TCRdb's table has in-frame clones only and misses some. The sample has under 300,000 clones, around 90% seen once. The material sequenced was PBMCs or T cells enriched from blood (not recorded which). These receptors were collected from a woman in her 30s who had recovered from COVID-19.

The rearrangement links TRBV9 to TRBJ1-2, with D possibly being TRBD1 (6 bases). The CDR3 is made up of 15 amino acids. Per the germline V gene, CDR1 is SGDLS and CDR2 is YYNGEE. The germline V and J ends were trimmed by 4 bases and 5 bases, with 18 bases remaining between them. This CDR3 reads CASSPQTGGGYGYTF. Written as DNA, the CDR3 is TGTGCCAGCAGCCCCCAGACAGGAGGTGGTTATGGCTACACCTTC.

This chain links TRBV9 with TRBJ2-3, with TRBD2 as a possible D gene (6 bases). This CDR3 has 13 amino acids. Germline V gene data show CDR1 as SGDLS and CDR2 as YYNGEE. V lost 6 bases and J lost 1, with 9 bases in between. CDR3 DNA: TGTGCCAGCATGGCTAGCGGCACAGATACGCAGTATTTT. Translated, it gives CASMASGTDTQYF.

The chain combines TRBV27 with TRBJ1-4, with D perhaps matching TRBD1 (5 bases). Germline-derived CDR1 and CDR2 are MNHEY and SMNVEV (reference sequence). Trimming took 6 bases from V and 1 from J, leaving 9 bases between them. The length of the CDR3 is 14 residues. CDR3 loop: CASRGQGTNEKLFF. CDR3 DNA: TGTGCCAGCAGAGGTCAGGGAACTAATGAAAAACTGTTTTTT.

The J gene is TRBJ1-2, the V gene TRBV9, with 8 positions matching TRBD1. Per the germline V gene, CDR1 is SGDLS and CDR2 is YYNGEE. Trimming cost V 7 bases and J 6 bases; bases outside gene matches: 11. CDR3 length equals 14 residues. The CDR3: CASAGQGIIHGYTF. The DNA for the CDR3 is TGTGCCAGCGCCGGACAGGGTATAATCCATGGCTACACCTTC.

The chain uses TRBV28 and TRBJ2-3; 8 bases fit TRBD2. The CDR3 consists of 15 residues. Losses at the gene ends were 6 bases for V and 9 bases for J; bases not matched to a gene: 14. Germline CDR1 reads MDHEN; CDR2 reads SYDVKM. CDR3 sequence: CASRNSGGKRGTQYF. In DNA form, the CDR3 reads TGTGCCAGCAGGAACAGCGGGGGCAAAAGGGGGACGCAGTATTTT. Variable domain in full (rest from reference TRBV28 and TRBJ2-3): DVKVTQSSRYLVKRTGEKVFLECVQDMDHENMFWYRQDPGLGLRLIYFSYDVKMKEKGDIPEGYSVSREKKERFSLILESASTNQTSMYLCASRNSGGKRGTQYFGPGTRLTVL.

This clone has only one observation. V gene TRBV29-1 combines with J gene TRBJ2-1; TRBD2 matches 7 bases. The length of the CDR3 is 16 residues. Germline assignment: CDR1 SQVTM and CDR2 ANQGSEA. V shed 0 bases, J shed 4 bases, and the junction held 9 bases outside the gene matches. The CDR3 reads CSVEDPGGGSYNEQFF. The CDR3 coding sequence is TGCAGCGTTGAAGACCCTGGCGGGGGAAGTTACAATGAGCAGTTCTTC.

J is TRBJ1-1 and V is TRBV28; D not resolved. This CDR3 is built from 14 residues. CDR1 and CDR2 from the germline V gene are MDHEN and SYDVKM. The V end was cut by 4 bases, the J end by 0 bases, with 9 bases between. CDR3 nucleotide sequence: TGTGCCAGCAGTTCCCTATATATGAACACTGAAGCTTTCTTT. Translation: CASSSLYMNTEAFF. Variable domain in full (rest from reference TRBV28 and TRBJ1-1): DVKVTQSSRYLVKRTGEKVFLECVQDMDHENMFWYRQDPGLGLRLIYFSYDVKMKEKGDIPEGYSVSREKKERFSLILESASTNQTSMYLCASSSLYMNTEAFFGQGTRLTVV.

The chain carries TRBV27 and TRBJ1-2; TRBD1 agrees at 8 bases. Germline loops: CDR1 MNHEY, CDR2 SMNVEV (reference sequence). The V segment lost 4 bases and the J segment 8 bases; nucleotides outside the gene matches: 18. This CDR3 has 17 amino acids. The CDR3 nucleotides read TGTGCCAGCAGTTCGTTACTCGGGACAGGAGCTACCGGAGGCTACACCTTC. Translated: CASSSLLGTGATGGYTF.

V is TRBV6-2 or TRBV6-3 and J is TRBJ1-1; the match to TRBD1 covers 8 bases. Losses at the gene ends were 0 bases for V and 0 bases for J; bases not matched to a gene: 18. From germline, CDR1 is MNHEY and CDR2 SVGEGT. The CDR3 runs 21 residues. The CDR3 DNA reads as TGTGCCAGCAGTTACTCGCCCCCTTGGACAGGGAGGCCTCCTCTGAACACTGAAGCTTTCTTT. This codes for CASSYSPPWTGRPPLNTEAFF.

V and J are TRBV27 and TRBJ1-5; tentatively, D is TRBD1 (6 bases). V lost 4 bases to trimming and J lost 0 bases, with 13 bases between them. CDR1 and CDR2 from the germline V gene are MNHEY and SMNVEV (reference sequence). The CDR3 extends over 16 amino acids. The CDR3 coding sequence is TGTGCCAGCAGTTCCACAGGGAAAAATAGCAATCAGCCCCAGCATTTT. It specifies CASSSTGKNSNQPQHF.

The chain joins TRBV5-1 to TRBJ1-3, with D tentatively TRBD1 (5 bases). The CDR3 covers 16 residues. V shed 4 bases and J shed 7 bases, with 21 bases lying between them. CDR1 is SGHRS and CDR2 is YFSETQ in the germline V gene. CDR3 sequence: CASSVIKTASENTIYF. The CDR3, as DNA: TGCGCCAGCAGCGTAATAAAGACAGCAAGTGAGAACACCATATATTTT.

This chain links TRBV19 with TRBJ2-7; 10 bases align to TRBD2. V lost 3 bases to trimming and J lost 4 bases; unmatched junction nucleotides: 6. The CDR3 runs 15 residues. CDR1 and CDR2 (germline): LNHDA, SQIVND (reference sequence). The CDR3 sequence: CASSILSGRGYEQYF. In nucleotides, the CDR3 is TGTGCCAGTAGTATCCTCAGCGGGAGGGGATACGAGCAGTACTTC.

The V and J genes are TRBV9 and TRBJ1-2; a possible D gene is TRBD1 (5 bases). The CDR3 is 14 residues long. V was cut by 3 bases and J by 6 bases, with 15 bases left in between. The germline V gene has CDR1 SGDLS and CDR2 YYNGEE. CDR3: CASSATSGYHGYTF. CDR3 nucleotide sequence: TGTGCCAGCAGCGCGACGTCAGGGTATCATGGCTACACCTTC. Looking up the rest from reference TRBV9 and TRBJ1-2 gives the full variable domain: DSGVTQTPKHLITATGQRVTLRCSPRSGDLSVYWYQQSLDQGLQFLIQYYNGEERAKGNILERFSAQQFPDLHSELNLSSLELGDSALYFCASSATSGYHGYTFGSGTRLTVV.

The chain employs TRBV30 and TRBJ1-1, with 8 bases fitting TRBD1. Germline V gives CDR1 GTSNPN, CDR2 SVGIG (reference sequence). The length of the CDR3 is 12 residues. Unmatched junction bases numbered 3, after V lost 5 bases and J lost 4 bases. The CDR3 DNA follows: TGTGCCTGGGAGACAGGGGTCACTGAAGCTTTCTTT. Translation gives CAWETGVTEAFF.

The chain links TRBV3-1 (or the pseudogene TRBV3-2) to TRBJ2-7; TRBD2 matches at 11 bases. Germline V gene data show CDR1 as LGHDT and CDR2 as YNNKEL (reference sequence). With 4 bases clipped from V and 6 bases from J, the junction kept 17 bases outside the gene matches. This CDR3 comprises 18 residues. The CDR3 DNA is TGTGCCAGCAGCCCCCCCTCTAGCGGGGGGAGGGCACGCGGCGAGCAGTACTTC. Translating it yields CASSPPSSGGRARGEQYF.

V gene TRBV9 combines with J gene TRBJ2-1; the D gene is possibly TRBD2 (6 bases). V was cut by 0 bases and J by 4 bases, with 14 bases left in between. In germline, CDR1 is SGDLS, CDR2 YYNGEE. This CDR3 spans 16 amino acids. The CDR3 here is CASSVDLGDSYNEQFF. CDR3 bases: TGTGCCAGCAGCGTAGATCTGGGGGACTCGTACAATGAGCAGTTCTTC.

The CDR3 region is CASSSGRDRSYYQPQHF. CDR3 sequence (DNA): TGTGCCAGCAGCTCCGGACGGGACAGGTCGTACTATCAGCCCCAGCATTTT. The rearrangement links TRBV3-1 (or the pseudogene TRBV3-2) to TRBJ1-5, with TRBD1 matching over 8 bases. The CDR3 is 17 residues long. Trimming took 5 bases from V and 5 from J; bases not matched to a gene: 14. CDR1 is LGHDT, CDR2 YNNKEL, per germline (reference sequence).

V usage is TRBV9 and J usage is TRBJ1-6, with D possibly TRBD1 on 6 matching bases. Germline CDR1 SGDLS, CDR2 YYNGEE. Trimming removed 3 bases from V and 10 bases from J, with 17 bases in between. CDR3 length: 15 amino acids. The chain's CDR3 is CASSDKGGTRSPLHF. Here the CDR3 DNA reads TGTGCCAGCAGCGATAAGGGGGGGACGAGGTCACCCCTCCACTTT.

Here the CDR3 reads CASTRDSSYNSPLHF. CDR3 coding DNA: TGTGCCTCAACCCGGGACAGCTCCTATAATTCACCCCTCCACTTT. The J gene is TRBJ1-6, the V gene TRBV10-3; TRBD1 aligns across 7 bases. V trimming: 11 bases; J trimming: 0 bases; junction bases outside the gene matches: 7. The CDR3 contains 15 residues. Germline assignment: CDR1 ENHRY and CDR2 SYGVKD.

The chain employs TRBV11-3 and TRBJ2-6, with 10 bases that match TRBD1. Per the germline V gene, CDR1 is SGHNT and CDR2 is YENEEA. With 4 bases clipped from V and 1 base from J, the junction kept 7 bases outside the gene matches. This CDR3 is 18 amino acids long. In nucleotides, the CDR3 is TGTGCCAGCAGCTCCCCGGACAGGGGGGCATCTGGGGCCAACGTCCTGACTTTC. This gives the protein CASSSPDRGASGANVLTF. Using reference TRBV11-3 and TRBJ2-6 for the parts outside the CDR3, the full variable domain is EAGVVQSPRYKIIEKKQPVAFWCNPISGHNTLYWYLQNLGQGPELLIRYENEEAVDDSQLPKDRFSAERLKGVDSTLKIQPAELGDSAVYLCASSSPDRGASGANVLTFGAGSRLTVL.

This clone was found a few times. The CDR3, as DNA: TGTGCCAGCTCACAACTATCCTCTGGAAACACCATATATTTT. It codes for CASSQLSSGNTIYF. The chain combines TRBV18 with TRBJ1-3; D not certain. The CDR3 consists of 14 residues. Germline lookup yields CDR1 KGHSH and CDR2 LQKENI. Between the trimmed V and J ends, which lost 4 bases and 0 bases, there was a span of 7 bases.

The chain links TRBV15 to TRBJ2-5; D remains unclear. V was trimmed by 0 bases and J by 3 bases, leaving 5 bases between them. Germline V lookup: CDR1 LNHNV, CDR2 YYDKDF (reference sequence). The CDR3 has 13 amino acids. The CDR3 protein is CATSRDVKETQYF. In nucleotides, the CDR3 is TGTGCCACCAGCAGAGATGTAAAAGAGACCCAGTACTTC.

J is TRBJ2-3 and V is TRBV13; 8 nucleotides match TRBD2. J lost 0 bases, V lost 1 base, and 9 bases had no gene match. The CDR3 is made up of 18 amino acids. Germline CDR1 and CDR2: PRHDT and FYEKMQ (reference sequence). The CDR3 loop is CASSLVAFAGGSTDTQYF. DNA for the CDR3: TGTGCCAGCAGCTTAGTTGCTTTTGCGGGAGGTAGCACAGATACGCAGTATTTT.

The chain is built from TRBV3-1 (or the pseudogene TRBV3-2) and TRBJ1-2; TRBD1 is a possible D gene (6 bases). The CDR3 runs 15 residues. The germline V and J ends were trimmed by 2 bases and 4 bases, with 14 bases remaining between them. Germline lookup yields CDR1 LGHDT and CDR2 YNNKEL (reference sequence). Written as DNA, the CDR3 is TGTGCCAGCAGCCAAAGCGTGGGGGCAGGCTATGGCTACACCTTC. Its translation: CASSQSVGAGYGYTF.

The chain is built from TRBV9 and TRBJ2-7; 9 bases agree with TRBD2. This CDR3 region has 14 residues. The ends lost 0 bases at V and 6 bases at J; junction bases unmatched: 4. Germline loops: CDR1 SGDLS, CDR2 YYNGEE. The CDR3 sequence: CASSVGGRAVEQYF. For the CDR3, the DNA is TGTGCCAGCAGCGTAGGCGGGAGGGCCGTCGAGCAGTACTTC. The full variable domain, in which reference TRBV9 and TRBJ2-7 provide the parts outside the CDR3, is DSGVTQTPKHLITATGQRVTLRCSPRSGDLSVYWYQQSLDQGLQFLIQYYNGEERAKGNILERFSAQQFPDLHSELNLSSLELGDSALYFCASSVGGRAVEQYFGPGTRLTVT.

The chain links TRBV9 to TRBJ2-7; possibly TRBD2 for D (6 bases). The CDR3 contains 14 residues. V was clipped by 4 bases and J by 0 bases, with 11 bases between them. Per the germline V gene, CDR1 is SGDLS and CDR2 is YYNGEE. The CDR3 DNA follows: TGTGCCAGCAGCCGCGGAGGGAGCTCCTACGAGCAGTACTTC. Translated, it gives CASSRGGSSYEQYF.

This chain links TRBV19 with TRBJ1-3, with a tentative D call TRBD1 (5 bases). From germline, CDR1 is LNHDA and CDR2 SQIVND (reference sequence). Deletions cut 5 bases from V and 2 bases from J, with 13 bases between. The CDR3 covers 15 residues. The CDR3: CASSFFEGAGNTIYF. The CDR3 nucleotides are TGTGCCAGTAGTTTCTTCGAAGGGGCTGGAAACACCATATATTTT. The variable domain in full, completed from reference TRBV19 and TRBJ1-3, reads DGGITQSPKYLFRKEGQNVTLSCEQNLNHDAMYWYRQDPGQGLRLIYYSQIVNDFQKGDIAEGYSVSREKKESFPLTVTSAQKNPTAFYLCASSFFEGAGNTIYFGEGSWLTVV.

The genes are TRBV18 and TRBJ1-6, with a possible D match to TRBD1 (5 bases). Germline V CDR1 and CDR2: KGHSH, LQKENI. V gave up 4 bases and J gave up 4 bases, with 8 bases separating them. The CDR3 is 14 amino acids. In DNA, the CDR3 is TGTGCCAGCTCACGAGACAGTTATAATTCACCCCTCCACTTT. Its translation: CASSRDSYNSPLHF.

The V gene is TRBV5-1, the J gene TRBJ2-2, with D unclear. Germline-derived CDR1 and CDR2 are SGHRS and YFSETQ. Trimming removed 5 bases at V and 0 bases at J, with 11 bases between. This CDR3 is 15 amino acids long. The CDR3 DNA reads TGCGCCAGCAGTATCGTCAGCGCGAACACCGGGGAGCTGTTTTTT. This translates into CASSIVSANTGELFF.

The gene calls are TRBV5-1 and TRBJ1-1, with D unresolved. The CDR3 runs to 14 residues. Between the trimmed V and J ends, which lost 5 bases and 6 bases, there was a span of 17 bases. Germline loops: CDR1 SGHRS, CDR2 YFSETQ. The CDR3 bases are TGCGCCAGCAGGCCCATGGAGAGATCGTCTGAAGCTTTCTTT. Protein sequence: CASRPMERSSEAFF. Variable domain in full (rest from reference TRBV5-1 and TRBJ1-1): KAGVTQTPRYLIKTRGQQVTLSCSPISGHRSVSWYQQTPGQGLQFLFEYFSETQRNKGNFPGRFSGRQFSNSRSEMNVSTLELGDSALYLCASRPMERSSEAFFGQGTRLTVV.

The rearrangement links TRBV10-3 to TRBJ2-7, with TRBD2 matching 7 bases. Trimming cost V 3 bases and J 0 bases; bases outside gene matches: 5. The CDR3 runs to 15 residues. Per the germline V gene, CDR1 is ENHRY and CDR2 is SYGVKD. CDR3 bases: TGTGCCATCAGTGATGGGCGGGAGAGCTCCTACGAGCAGTACTTC. This encodes CAISDGRESSYEQYF.

This chain links TRBV11-3 with TRBJ1-1; D remains ambiguous. The germline CDR1 and CDR2 sequences are SGHNT and YENEEA. V was shortened by 5 bases and J by 5 bases, with 15 bases between the two germline ends. The CDR3 totals 14 residues. CDR3 in amino acids: CASSRDRVITEAFF. The CDR3 nucleotides are TGTGCCAGCAGCCGCGATCGGGTTATAACTGAAGCTTTCTTT.